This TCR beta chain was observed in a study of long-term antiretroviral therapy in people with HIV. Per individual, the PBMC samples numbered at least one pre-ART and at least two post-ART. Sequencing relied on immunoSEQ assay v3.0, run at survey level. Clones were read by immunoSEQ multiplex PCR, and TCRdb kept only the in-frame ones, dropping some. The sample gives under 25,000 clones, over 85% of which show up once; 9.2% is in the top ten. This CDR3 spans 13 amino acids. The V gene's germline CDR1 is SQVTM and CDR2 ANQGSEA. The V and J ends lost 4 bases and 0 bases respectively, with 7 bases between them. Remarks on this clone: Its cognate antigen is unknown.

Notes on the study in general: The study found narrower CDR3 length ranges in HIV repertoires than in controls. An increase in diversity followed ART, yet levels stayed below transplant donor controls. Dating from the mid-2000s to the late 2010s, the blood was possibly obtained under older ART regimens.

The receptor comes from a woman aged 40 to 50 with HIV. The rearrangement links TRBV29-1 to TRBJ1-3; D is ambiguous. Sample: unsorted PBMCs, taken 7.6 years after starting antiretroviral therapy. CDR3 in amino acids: CSVAHSSGNTIYF. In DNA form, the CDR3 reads TGCAGCGTTGCTCATAGCTCTGGAAACACCATATATTTT. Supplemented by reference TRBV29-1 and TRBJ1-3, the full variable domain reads SAVISQKPSRDICQRGTSLTIQCQVDSQVTMMFWYRQQPGQSLTLIATANQGSEATYESGFVIDKFPISRPNLTFSTLTVSNMSPEDSSIYLCSVAHSSGNTIYFGEGSWLTVV.